This T cell receptor (beta chain) is drawn from a study of blood T cell repertoires in COVID-19. The overall study: In each case, the material was cDNA or gDNA derived from T cells, B-cell-depleted T cells, or PBMCs.

The V segment lost 4 bases and the J segment 0 bases; nucleotides outside the gene matches: 7. The CDR3 spans 16 residues. Germline V lookup: CDR1 SGHDN, CDR2 FVKESK. Measured with immunoSEQ multiplex PCR; TCRdb has only the in-frame clones, and not every one. The sample contains over 250,000 clones, around 90% of which appear only once. The sequenced sample was peripheral blood. This receptor was taken from a woman under 40 with acute or convalescent COVID-19. The chain carries TRBV14 and TRBJ2-7, with TRBD2 matching over 9 bases. The CDR3 nucleotides read TGTGCCAGCAGCCCCCGACTAGCGGTCTTCTCCTACGAGCAGTACTTC. This gives the protein CASSPRLAVFSYEQYF.